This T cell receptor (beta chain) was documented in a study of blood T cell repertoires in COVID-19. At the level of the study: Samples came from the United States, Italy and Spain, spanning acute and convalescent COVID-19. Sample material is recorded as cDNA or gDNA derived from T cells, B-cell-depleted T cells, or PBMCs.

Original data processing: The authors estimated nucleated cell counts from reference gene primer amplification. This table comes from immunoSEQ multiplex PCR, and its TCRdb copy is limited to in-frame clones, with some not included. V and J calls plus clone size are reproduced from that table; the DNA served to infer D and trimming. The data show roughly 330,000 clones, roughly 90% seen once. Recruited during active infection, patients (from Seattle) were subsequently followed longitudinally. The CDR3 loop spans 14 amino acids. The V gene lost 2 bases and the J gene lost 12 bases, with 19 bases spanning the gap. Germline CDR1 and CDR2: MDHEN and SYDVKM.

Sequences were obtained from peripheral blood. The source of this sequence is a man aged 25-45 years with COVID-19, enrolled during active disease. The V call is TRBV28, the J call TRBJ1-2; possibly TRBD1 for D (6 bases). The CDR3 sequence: CASSLNRAGRGNTF. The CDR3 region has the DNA TGTGCCAGCAGTTTAAATCGGGCCGGCAGGGGAAACACCTTC.